This T cell receptor beta chain came from a study of blood T cell repertoires in COVID-19. Background on the study: From the United States, Italy and Spain came samples of acute and convalescent COVID-19.

In Seattle, patients joined the study during active infection and were tracked longitudinally. This clone was recorded only once. Only in-frame clones appear in the TCRdb table, and some are missing; sequencing was by immunoSEQ multiplex PCR. The sample has 95,000 or so clones, more than 80% seen once. The CDR3 covers 17 residues. The germline V gene encodes CDR1 SGHNT and CDR2 YYREEE (reference sequence). V lost 4 bases, J lost 0 bases, and 7 bases stayed unmatched. The rearrangement uses TRBV5-4 and TRBJ2-6, with 7 bases identical to TRBD1. This sequence originates from a man at least 80 years old with COVID-19, enrolled during active disease. Material for sequencing was peripheral blood. The CDR3 loop reads CASSQGQRYSGANVLTF. CDR3 DNA sequence: TGTGCCAGCAGCCAGGGACAGCGATACTCTGGGGCCAACGTCCTGACTTTC.